The sequence of this TCR beta chain was determined in a study of response to subunit inactivated influenza vaccine. The sample holds many counts of this clonotype. TCRdb re-derived calls from the RT-PCR reads in MiXCR, one entry per CDR3 protein. Among 150,000 to 200,000 distinct CDR3 sequences listed, approximately 10% were seen once. V lost 3 bases, J lost 4 bases, and 4 bases stayed unmatched. The CDR3 length is 15 residues. J is TRBJ2-2 and V is TRBV12-3 or TRBV12-4; 8 bases map to TRBD2. Specimen: non-naive T cells sorted from PBMCs, collected roughly 6 weeks after vaccination. The receptor's source is a man in his fifties who received an inactivated influenza vaccine. The CDR3 region is CASSFSGRATGELFF. As DNA, the CDR3 is TGTGCCAGCAGTTTCTCCGGGAGGGCCACCGGGGAGCTGTTTTTT.